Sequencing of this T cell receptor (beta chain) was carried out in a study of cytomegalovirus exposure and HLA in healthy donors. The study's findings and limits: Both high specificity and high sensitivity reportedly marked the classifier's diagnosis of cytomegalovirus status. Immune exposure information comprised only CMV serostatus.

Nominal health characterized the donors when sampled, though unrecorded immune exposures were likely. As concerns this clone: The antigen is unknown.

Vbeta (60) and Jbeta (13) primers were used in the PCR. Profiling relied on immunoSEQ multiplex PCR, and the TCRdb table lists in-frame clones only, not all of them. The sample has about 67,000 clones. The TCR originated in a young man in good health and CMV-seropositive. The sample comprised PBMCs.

CDR3 sequence: CASSYSRGQGAGEQYF. The CDR3 nucleotides are TGTGCCAGCAGTTACTCGAGAGGACAGGGGGCTGGCGAGCAGTACTTC. This chain joins TRBV6-5 and TRBJ2-7; TRBD1 matches at 11 bases. The trim removed 0 bases at V and 6 bases at J, leaving 7 bases unmatched. Germline CDR1 and CDR2: MNHEY and SVGAGI. The CDR3 length is 16 residues.